These T cell receptor beta chains were read from a single sample in a study of T cell repertoires in cytomegalovirus infection. One entry per CDR3 protein, called by TCRdb with MiXCR from the reads. The table lists fewer than 550,000 distinct CDR3 sequences, around 11% of them singletons, with about 9.4% in the top ten. The sample consisted of PBMCs. Receptors originate from a human donor in good health (CMV status not recorded). Some clones in this sample may be carry-over from other donors' samples. Both conserved end residues are part of each CDR3. Each record gives: V gene, clone size, D gene, J gene, CDR3 length, CDR3 DNA, CDR3 protein. The D gene is left open where the match is weak. Some rows have no size entry. The others give once, few or many, or a class for an expanded clone.

TRBV28,many,NA,TRBJ2-1,12,TGTGCCAGCAGTCCCCCGATCCGTGAGCAGTTCTTC,CASSPPIREQFF
TRBV12-5,many,NA,TRBJ1-2,17,TGTGCTAGTGGTTTATCGCGGGGGGCAATTAAGTACTATGGCTACACCTTC,CASGLSRGAIKYYGYTF
TRBV5-4,NA,TRBD2,TRBJ2-1,14,TGTGCCAGCCGGCCGGGGGGTTCTTACAATGAGCAGTTCTTC,CASRPGGSYNEQFF
TRBV7-3,NA,NA,TRBJ2-3,13,TGTGCCAGCAGCTTAATCTCTCCGGGGGCGCAGTATTTT,CASSLISPGAQYF
TRBV27,NA,NA,TRBJ2-2,16,TGTGCCAGCAGATATTCCGGGACTGGCAACACCGGGGAGCTGTTTTTT,CASRYSGTGNTGELFF
TRBV7-2,many,TRBD2,TRBJ2-5,16,TGTGCCAGCAGTTTGAGGGGACTAGCGGGGCAAGAGACCCAGTACTTC,CASSLRGLAGQETQYF
TRBV28,few,NA,TRBJ1-5,15,TGTGCCAGCAGTTTACAACAGGGTCGCAATCAGCCCCAGCATTTT,CASSLQQGRNQPQHF
TRBV12-3/TRBV12-4,many,TRBD1,TRBJ2-6,17,TGTGCCAGCAGTGCCGGACAGGGGGCTCTGGGGGCCAACGTCCTGACTTTC,CASSAGQGALGANVLTF
TRBV7-6,many,TRBD2,TRBJ2-4,15,TGTGCCAGCAGCCTCGGGACTAGCGGGAGTGACATTCAGTACTTC,CASSLGTSGSDIQYF
TRBV12-5,many,NA,TRBJ1-1,13,TGTGCTAGTGGTCACGGCGGGACTGCTGAAGCTTTCTTT,CASGHGGTAEAFF
TRBV13,NA,NA,TRBJ1-1,14,TGTGCCAGCAGCTTAGGCAGGCGGGACACTGAAGCTTTCTTT,CASSLGRRDTEAFF
TRBV5-4,many,TRBD2,TRBJ2-3,18,TGTGCCAGCAGCTTGGCGGGGGTAGCGGGAGTAAGAACAGATACGCAGTATTTT,CASSLAGVAGVRTDTQYF
TRBV9,few,NA,TRBJ1-2,12,TGTGCCAGTTTCAGGGTAATGGGTGGCTACACCTTC,CASFRVMGGYTF
TRBV5-6,many,TRBD1,TRBJ2-3,15,TGTGCCAGCAGCTTGCCACAGGGGGCTGAAGATACGCAGTATTTT,CASSLPQGAEDTQYF
TRBV7-9,NA,NA,TRBJ2-5,16,TGTGCCAGCAGCTCTAGGCCCGGGCAGGGGAAAGAGACCCAGTACTTC,CASSSRPGQGKETQYF
TRBV19,many,NA,TRBJ1-2,14,TGTGCCAGTAGTACCCACCTGCATGACTATGGCTACACCTTC,CASSTHLHDYGYTF
TRBV20-1,NA,NA,TRBJ2-3,17,TGCAGTGCTAGAGGGATTCGTGAGGAGACTACAACAGATACGCAGTATTTT,CSARGIREETTTDTQYF
TRBV6-1,many,NA,TRBJ2-1,15,TGTGCCAGCAGTACGGGACCAAAAGAGGGCAATGAGCAGTTCTTC,CASSTGPKEGNEQFF
TRBV7-2,many,TRBD2,TRBJ2-5,21,TGTGCCAGCAGCTCTCCGGGACTAGCGGGAGGGATAAGGGCAAACCAAGAGACCCAGTACTTC,CASSSPGLAGGIRANQETQYF
TRBV6-6,many,NA,TRBJ1-5,14,TGTGCCAGCAGTTACGTCCGGGAAGGTCAGCCCCAGCATTTT,CASSYVREGQPQHF
TRBV27,NA,TRBD1,TRBJ1-2,13,TGTGCCAGCAGGGCAGGGGGAGGCTATGGCTACACCTTC,CASRAGGGYGYTF
TRBV20-1,few,TRBD2,TRBJ2-5,14,TGCAGTGCTAGAGTAGCGGGGGCCTTGAAGACCCAGTACTTC,CSARVAGALKTQYF
TRBV12-3/TRBV12-4,few,NA,TRBJ1-2,13,TGTGCCAGCAGTTTACAGGACCGCTATGGCTACACCTTC,CASSLQDRYGYTF
TRBV11-2,many,TRBD2,TRBJ2-5,15,TGTGCCAGCAGCTCCCTGACTAGCGGGGTAGAGACCCAGTACTTC,CASSSLTSGVETQYF
TRBV24-1,NA,TRBD1,TRBJ2-1,16,TGTGCCACCAGTGACCCGACAGGGGACGCCTACAATGAGCAGTTCTTC,CATSDPTGDAYNEQFF
TRBV28,many,NA,TRBJ2-3,15,TGTGCCAGCAGTCCGAGCTCGGGGCGGAAAGATACGCAGTATTTT,CASSPSSGRKDTQYF
TRBV19,many,TRBD1,TRBJ2-4,15,TGTGCCAGTAGTAGGGACGGGACAGGGAGTGTCATTCAGTACTTC,CASSRDGTGSVIQYF
TRBV24-1,few,TRBD1,TRBJ2-3,16,TGTGCCACCAGTGATGCTCCGGGACAGGGTGGAGATACGCAGTATTTT,CATSDAPGQGGDTQYF
TRBV20-1,few,NA,TRBJ2-2,12,TGCAGTACCGGGATACACACCGGGGAGCTGTTTTTT,CSTGIHTGELFF
TRBV28,many,NA,TRBJ2-1,14,TGTGCCAGCCAGTGGACAAGCTCCTACAATGAGCAGTTCTTC,CASQWTSSYNEQFF
TRBV28,many,TRBD2,TRBJ2-7,14,TGTGCCAGCACCGCGGGAGGCTCTGGCTACGAGCAGTACTTC,CASTAGGSGYEQYF
TRBV7-3,few,NA,TRBJ2-1,16,TGTGCCAGCAGCTTAAATGGTCCTGGTTCCTACAATGAGCAGTTCTTC,CASSLNGPGSYNEQFF
TRBV27,many,NA,TRBJ2-3,15,TGTGCCGAAACTGACGAAGGCACTAGTCCGGATACGCAGTATTTT,CAETDEGTSPDTQYF